This TCR beta chain came from a study of blood T cell repertoires in COVID-19. About the study: Samples representing acute and convalescent COVID-19 were sourced from the United States, Italy and Spain. T cells, B-cell-depleted T cells, or PBMCs provided the cDNA or gDNA that served as material.

CDR1 is SGHVS, CDR2 FNYEAQ, per germline. This CDR3 comprises 17 residues. Trimming removed 1 base from V and 4 bases from J; junction bases left unmatched: 7. Authors' methods: Cell counts per sample came from amplifying reference gene primers. Here immunoSEQ multiplex PCR was the method, and the copy in TCRdb shows in-frame clones only, minus some. V, J and clone size are taken as reported in that table, and D and trimming were inferred from the DNA itself. This sample has some 220,000 clones; 65% to 90% occur once, and the top ten carry roughly 10%. This sequence joins TRBV7-6 and TRBJ2-2; 9 bases align to TRBD1. Source material: peripheral blood. The source of this sequence is a man between 50 and 59 years old with active or convalescent COVID-19. The CDR3 region is CASSLVGQGWSTGELFF. For the CDR3, the DNA is TGTGCCAGCAGCTTAGTAGGACAGGGGTGGTCCACCGGGGAGCTGTTTTTT.